The entry below gives a single T cell receptor beta chain sequence along with its context. Sequencing was performed with immunoSEQ multiplex PCR; in TCRdb, only in-frame clones are kept and a portion is missing. The sample has tens of thousands of clones, approximately 92% seen once. The CDR3 contains 17 residues. Germline V gene sequence: CDR1 MGHRA, CDR2 YSYEKL. V lost 1 base, J lost 0 bases, and 8 bases stayed unmatched. The sample belongs to a study of T cell changes during pregnancy in multiple sclerosis. This clonotype originated in a female donor in good health, enrolled as a control in a pregnancy study. The specimen comprised CD4+ T cells from peripheral blood mononuclear cells, sampled after pregnancy. V and J are TRBV4-1 and TRBJ2-7; 8 bases line up with TRBD2. The CDR3 DNA is TGCGCCAGCAGCCAAGGAGGAGCGGGGGCCAACTCCTACGAGCAGTACTTC. It yields the protein CASSQGGAGANSYEQYF.